The 6 T cell receptor beta chains reported below all come from one sample, sequenced in a study of blood T cell repertoires in COVID-19. The protocol was immunoSEQ multiplex PCR, while the TCRdb copy is restricted to in-frame clones and leaves out a portion. In the table there are fewer than 200,000 clones, 70% to 90% of which are singletons. Sequencing was carried out using peripheral blood. These receptor sequences come from a man in his sixties who had recovered from COVID-19.

This clone was seen only once. The genes are TRBV2 and TRBJ1-3, with 9 bases matching TRBD1. Losses at the gene ends were 8 bases for V and 1 base for J; bases not matched to a gene: 3. The CDR3 length is 14 residues. Germline V gene lookup returns CDR1 SNHLY and CDR2 FYNNEI. The CDR3 DNA sequence: TGTGCCAGCCGACAGGGGGTGTCTGGAAACACCATATATTTT. As protein: CASRQGVSGNTIYF.

This chain links TRBV3-1 (or the pseudogene TRBV3-2) with TRBJ2-3; maybe TRBD2 (5 bases). V was shortened by 1 base and J by 3 bases, with 14 bases between the two germline ends. The CDR3 loop spans 16 amino acids. Germline CDR1 LGHDT, CDR2 YNNKEL (reference sequence). The CDR3 loop reads CASSQGGVRMTDTQYF. Written as DNA, the CDR3 is TGTGCCAGCAGCCAAGGGGGAGTCAGGATGACAGATACGCAGTATTTT.

The chain combines TRBV6-5 with TRBJ1-1, with D perhaps TRBD1 (6 bases). Trimming pared 7 bases from V and 1 base from J, leaving 16 bases between. The CDR3 is made up of 15 amino acids. Per the germline V gene, CDR1 is MNHEY and CDR2 is SVGAGI. DNA for the CDR3: TGTGCCAGCATTGGACAGTTCGAAACGAACACTGAAGCTTTCTTT. It encodes CASIGQFETNTEAFF.

The chain is built from TRBV19 and TRBJ2-1; weak D call: TRBD2 (5 bases). V lost 6 bases and J lost 5, with 23 bases in between. Germline V gene data show CDR1 as LNHDA and CDR2 as SQIVND (reference sequence). This CDR3 is 17 amino acids long. The CDR3 reads CASSPNPGLAVNNEQFF. DNA for the CDR3: TGTGCCAGTAGCCCCAACCCCGGACTGGCGGTGAACAATGAGCAGTTCTTC.

The V and J genes are TRBV2 and TRBJ2-7; 13 bases are a match to TRBD2. The germline V gene encodes CDR1 SNHLY and CDR2 FYNNEI. This CDR3 spans 14 amino acids. V was clipped by 7 bases and J by 6 bases; unmatched bases: 6. The CDR3 here is CASTRLAGGGEQYF. CDR3 nucleotides: TGTGCCAGCACCCGACTAGCGGGGGGTGGCGAGCAGTACTTC.

V gene TRBV30 combines with J gene TRBJ2-7; weak D call: TRBD1 (5 bases). Trimming pared 2 bases from V and 5 bases from J, leaving 19 bases between. Germline-derived CDR1 and CDR2 are GTSNPN and SVGIG (reference sequence). The CDR3 is made up of 15 amino acids. Written as DNA, the CDR3 is TGTGCCTGGAGTTCAAAGGGGTCATCCCCCCACGAGCAGTACTTC. Translated, it gives CAWSSKGSSPHEQYF.